A selection of T cell receptor beta chains follows, all from one sample in a study of blood T cell repertoires in COVID-19. Clones were sequenced by immunoSEQ multiplex PCR, and TCRdb holds only the in-frame ones, with some missing. The data hold 90,000 to 95,000 clones, with 88% observed a single time. The sample consisted of peripheral blood. All receptors derive from a woman older than 75 with active COVID-19. Both conserved end residues are trimmed from each CDR3. Fields, in order: CDR3 protein, V gene, CDR3 length, J gene, clone size. Some rows have no size entry. The others give once, few or many, or a class for an expanded clone.

CDR3 protein: ASSLGRDTQY
V gene: TRBV7-9
CDR3 length: 10
J gene: TRBJ2-3
clone size: .

CDR3 protein: ATSDPQQRTYNEQF
V gene: TRBV24-1
CDR3 length: 14
J gene: TRBJ2-1
clone size: few

CDR3 protein: ASSGQAGSYEQY
V gene: TRBV6-5
CDR3 length: 12
J gene: TRBJ2-7
clone size: .

CDR3 protein: ASGSQGASYNEQF
V gene: TRBV5-4
CDR3 length: 13
J gene: TRBJ2-1
clone size: .

CDR3 protein: ASSPTGVSYNEQF
V gene: TRBV6-2/TRBV6-3
CDR3 length: 13
J gene: TRBJ2-1
clone size: .

CDR3 protein: ASSQVLAGGTAKNIQY
V gene: TRBV4-2
CDR3 length: 16
J gene: TRBJ2-4
clone size: .

CDR3 protein: AISEPSSGWSTQY
V gene: TRBV10-3
CDR3 length: 13
J gene: TRBJ2-3
clone size: .

CDR3 protein: ASAAGLVPYNEQF
V gene: TRBV9
CDR3 length: 13
J gene: TRBJ2-1
clone size: .

CDR3 protein: AWSSGDRVPDTQY
V gene: TRBV30
CDR3 length: 13
J gene: TRBJ2-3
clone size: .

CDR3 protein: ASSLFHEQY
V gene: TRBV23-1
CDR3 length: 9
J gene: TRBJ2-7
clone size: .

CDR3 protein: ASNILGTTRNGYT
V gene: TRBV28
CDR3 length: 13
J gene: TRBJ1-2
clone size: .

CDR3 protein: ASSLTSGNAGELF
V gene: TRBV7-3
CDR3 length: 13
J gene: TRBJ2-2
clone size: .

CDR3 protein: ASLTGTGQYNEQF
V gene: TRBV10-1
CDR3 length: 13
J gene: TRBJ2-1
clone size: .

CDR3 protein: ASSPPEDREGYT
V gene: TRBV18
CDR3 length: 12
J gene: TRBJ1-2
clone size: .

CDR3 protein: ASSFLRGMTDTQY
V gene: TRBV27
CDR3 length: 13
J gene: TRBJ2-3
clone size: .

CDR3 protein: AAPGGTQY
V gene: TRBV12-5
CDR3 length: 8
J gene: TRBJ2-5
clone size: .

CDR3 protein: ASTPTGTGLGEQF
V gene: TRBV19
CDR3 length: 13
J gene: TRBJ2-1
clone size: .

CDR3 protein: ASSSYSAPGTQY
V gene: TRBV5-1
CDR3 length: 12
J gene: TRBJ2-3
clone size: .

CDR3 protein: ASSYLRLNEQF
V gene: TRBV6-2/TRBV6-3
CDR3 length: 11
J gene: TRBJ2-1
clone size: .

CDR3 protein: ASSYSLGAATSYNEQF
V gene: TRBV6-2/TRBV6-3
CDR3 length: 16
J gene: TRBJ2-1
clone size: .

CDR3 protein: ACGQGASGANVLT
V gene: TRBV19
CDR3 length: 13
J gene: TRBJ2-6
clone size: .

CDR3 protein: ASTPGTSGRARDTQY
V gene: TRBV18
CDR3 length: 15
J gene: TRBJ2-3
clone size: .

CDR3 protein: AWSISGRGTGELF
V gene: TRBV30
CDR3 length: 13
J gene: TRBJ2-2
clone size: few

CDR3 protein: ASSVGQQETQY
V gene: TRBV2
CDR3 length: 11
J gene: TRBJ2-5
clone size: once

CDR3 protein: ASSLFSGEGAYNEQF
V gene: TRBV11-2
CDR3 length: 15
J gene: TRBJ2-1
clone size: .

CDR3 protein: ASSLKMGGSGNIQY
V gene: TRBV13
CDR3 length: 14
J gene: TRBJ2-4
clone size: once

CDR3 protein: ASSLQGAADTQY
V gene: TRBV28
CDR3 length: 12
J gene: TRBJ2-3
clone size: .

CDR3 protein: ASSYSKQGSYEQY
V gene: TRBV6-2/TRBV6-3
CDR3 length: 13
J gene: TRBJ2-7
clone size: .

CDR3 protein: ASSMGQQTPPNEQY
V gene: TRBV18
CDR3 length: 14
J gene: TRBJ2-7
clone size: .

CDR3 protein: ASSPGQGYNSPLH
V gene: TRBV18
CDR3 length: 13
J gene: TRBJ1-6
clone size: .

CDR3 protein: ASSAPGLAGGPTVPDTQY
V gene: TRBV5-4
CDR3 length: 18
J gene: TRBJ2-3
clone size: once

CDR3 protein: ASSFQRGRRETQY
V gene: TRBV7-2
CDR3 length: 13
J gene: TRBJ2-5
clone size: .

CDR3 protein: ASSSYGASSYEQY
V gene: TRBV6-2/TRBV6-3
CDR3 length: 13
J gene: TRBJ2-7
clone size: once

CDR3 protein: ASSRGFGRGSYEQY
V gene: TRBV27
CDR3 length: 14
J gene: TRBJ2-7
clone size: .

CDR3 protein: ASSLGQDGSGNTIY
V gene: TRBV7-6
CDR3 length: 14
J gene: TRBJ1-3
clone size: .

CDR3 protein: ASSSPRGQGYTGELF
V gene: TRBV7-9
CDR3 length: 15
J gene: TRBJ2-2
clone size: few

CDR3 protein: ASSLAPASVYEQY
V gene: TRBV5-4
CDR3 length: 13
J gene: TRBJ2-7
clone size: few

CDR3 protein: ASSISTGTGSNQPQH
V gene: TRBV19
CDR3 length: 15
J gene: TRBJ1-5
clone size: .

CDR3 protein: ASSLAGQGGQPQH
V gene: TRBV7-9
CDR3 length: 13
J gene: TRBJ1-5
clone size: .

CDR3 protein: ASSYSTGQGNTEAF
V gene: TRBV6-2/TRBV6-3
CDR3 length: 14
J gene: TRBJ1-1
clone size: once